Presented here are 10 T cell receptor beta chains from one specimen sequenced in a study of blood T cell repertoires in COVID-19. Libraries were prepared by immunoSEQ multiplex PCR; TCRdb keeps only in-frame clonotypes and omits some of them. The table lists over 150,000 clones, roughly four fifths of them singletons. The material sequenced was peripheral blood. The source of these receptors is a human donor with acute or convalescent COVID-19. The donor label of this sample is uncertain.

The chain is built from TRBV7-9 and TRBJ2-5; D is perhaps TRBD1 (5 bases). The V gene's germline CDR1 is SEHNR and CDR2 FQNEAQ (reference sequence). V dropped 5 bases and J dropped 1 base, with 14 bases sitting between them. The CDR3 runs to 15 residues. The CDR3 DNA reads as TGTGCCAGCAGCCTTACCGACAGTCTCCAAGAGACCCAGTACTTC. This gives the protein CASSLTDSLQETQYF.

The chain couples TRBV29-1 to TRBJ2-7; D might be TRBD2 (6 bases). The germline V gene has CDR1 SQVTM and CDR2 ANQGSEA. This CDR3 spans 14 amino acids. V lost 6 bases, J lost 2 bases, and 17 bases lay in between. The CDR3 bases are TGCAGCGTCGGAGGGGACTCGAATCCCTACGAGCAGTACTTC. Translated, it gives CSVGGDSNPYEQYF.

This chain joins TRBV5-1 and TRBJ1-1, with D maybe TRBD1 (5 bases). From germline, CDR1 is SGHRS and CDR2 YFSETQ. Trimming removed 5 bases from V and 2 bases from J, with 10 bases in between. The CDR3 has 13 amino acids. This chain's CDR3 is CASRYDRNTEAFF. Written as DNA, the CDR3 is TGCGCCAGCAGATACGACAGAAACACTGAAGCTTTCTTT.

This clone was detected once. The chain joins TRBV28 to TRBJ1-4; 7 bases line up with TRBD1. V lost 1 base, J lost 5 bases, and 7 bases stayed unmatched. The V gene's germline CDR1 is MDHEN and CDR2 SYDVKM. The CDR3 sequence is 16 residues long. The CDR3 protein is CASSLFGAGGNEKLFF. In DNA, the CDR3 is TGTGCCAGCAGTTTATTCGGGGCAGGGGGGAATGAAAAACTGTTTTTT.

V is TRBV28 and J is TRBJ2-7; tentative D call: TRBD2 (5 bases). Germline values: CDR1 MDHEN, CDR2 SYDVKM. Trimming removed 7 bases from V and 5 bases from J, with 15 bases in between. CDR3 length: 13 amino acids. CDR3 bases: TGTGCCAGCACTTGGGTGCCCGGGAACGAGCAGTACTTC. Its protein product is CASTWVPGNEQYF.

V and J are TRBV15 and TRBJ2-1, with 7 bases aligning to TRBD2. The CDR3 has 14 amino acids. Germline loops: CDR1 LNHNV, CDR2 YYDKDF (reference sequence). Losses at the gene ends were 1 base for V and 8 bases for J; bases not matched to a gene: 5. The CDR3 DNA reads TGTGCCACCAGCAGAGGACTAGCCAGTGATGAGCAGTTCTTC. Amino acid sequence: CATSRGLASDEQFF.

The rearrangement uses TRBV30 and TRBJ2-7; D remains unclear. The CDR3 runs to 12 residues. The V and J ends lost 3 bases and 4 bases respectively, with 10 bases between them. Germline CDR1 and CDR2: GTSNPN and SVGIG (reference sequence). This chain's CDR3 is CAWSHTKYEQYF. CDR3 in DNA: TGTGCCTGGAGCCACACCAAGTACGAGCAGTACTTC.

V is TRBV28 and J is TRBJ1-4, with D unresolved. The germline gives CDR1 MDHEN, CDR2 SYDVKM. The CDR3 length is 15 residues. The V end lost 5 bases, the J end lost 3 bases, and 13 bases lay between the germline ends. CDR3 protein: CASSAPRGPNEKLFF. Here the CDR3 DNA reads TGTGCCAGCAGTGCCCCCCGAGGTCCTAATGAAAAACTGTTTTTT.

V and J are TRBV2 and TRBJ1-5, with a possible D match to TRBD1 (6 bases). V lost 3 bases and J lost 7, with 13 bases in between. Germline CDR1 reads SNHLY; CDR2 reads FYNNEI. This CDR3 is built from 14 residues. CDR3 nucleotide sequence: TGTGCCAGCAGTGAGGGGAGGGGGAGACAGCCCCAGCATTTT. This translates into CASSEGRGRQPQHF.

This clone was counted a few times. The J gene is TRBJ1-1, the V gene TRBV6-5, with D hard to call. Germline CDR1 is MNHEY and CDR2 is SVGAGI. This CDR3 has 15 residues. V was clipped by 7 bases and J by 4 bases, with 19 bases between them. The CDR3 bases are TGTGCCAGCACCCCACCAGGCAGAGATGTCACTGAAGCTTTCTTT. Protein product: CASTPPGRDVTEAFF.